This entry features one TCR beta chain sequence. Noted time point: sample taken at primary tumor resection. Whole RNA obtained from tumor, nontumor lung or frozen PBMC underwent sequencing without sorting. The cohort: approximately 74 early-stage, untreated non-small cell lung cancer patients. The library protocol tagged each TCR cDNA with a unique molecular identifier. MiXCR, applied by TCRdb to the 5' RACE reads, yields one record per CDR3 protein. Of some 100,000 distinct CDR3 sequences in the sample, 7.5% to 10% were seen once. Trimming shortened V by 0 bases and J by 2 bases, and 15 bases separated the two germline ends. Germline assignment: CDR1 LGHNA and CDR2 YNFKEQ. The CDR3 totals 17 residues. The entry originates in a study of spatial heterogeneity in lung cancer. Study-wide background: Detection consistently captured more beta-chain sequences than alpha-chain sequences. Raw-read counts averaged over ten per unique TCR and UMI combination.

Sequencing used PBMCs, obtained at surgery. The chain has TRBV4-2 and TRBJ2-3; the D call may be TRBD1 or TRBD2 (6 bases each). This receptor was taken from a male donor with early-stage non-small cell lung cancer. Here the CDR3 reads CASSQDVTGAPTDTQYF. DNA of the CDR3: TGTGCCAGCAGCCAAGATGTGACGGGGGCCCCCACAGATACGCAGTATTTT.